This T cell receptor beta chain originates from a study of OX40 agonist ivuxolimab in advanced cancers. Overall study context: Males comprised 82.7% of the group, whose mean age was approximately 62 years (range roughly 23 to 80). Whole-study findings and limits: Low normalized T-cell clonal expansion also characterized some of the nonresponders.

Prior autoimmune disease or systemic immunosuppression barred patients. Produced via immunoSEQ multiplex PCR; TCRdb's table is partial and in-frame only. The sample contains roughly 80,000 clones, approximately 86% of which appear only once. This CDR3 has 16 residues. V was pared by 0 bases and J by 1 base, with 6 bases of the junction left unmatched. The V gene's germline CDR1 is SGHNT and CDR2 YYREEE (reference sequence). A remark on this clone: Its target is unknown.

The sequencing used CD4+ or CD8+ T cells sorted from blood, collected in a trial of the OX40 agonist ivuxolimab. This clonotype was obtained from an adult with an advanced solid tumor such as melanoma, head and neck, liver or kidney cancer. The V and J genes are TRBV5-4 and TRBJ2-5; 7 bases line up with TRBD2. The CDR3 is CASSLGVTSPQETQYF. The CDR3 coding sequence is TGTGCCAGCAGCTTGGGTGTGACTAGCCCCCAAGAGACCCAGTACTTC. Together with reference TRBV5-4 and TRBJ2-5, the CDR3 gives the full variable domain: ETGVTQSPTHLIKTRGQQVTLRCSSQSGHNTVSWYQQALGQGPQFIFQYYREEENGRGNFPPRFSGLQFPNYSSELNVNALELDDSALYLCASSLGVTSPQETQYFGPGTRLLVL.